The clone carrying this T cell receptor beta chain has at least ten counts. This sample was taken from a study of T cells in Graves' hyperthyroidism and ophthalmopathy. RNA transcripts served as the template for amplifying TCR beta CDR3 regions. When the TCR CDR3 underwent first-round RT-PCR, the HTBI primer set was used. TCRdb redid the calling of the multiplex PCR reads with MiXCR, one entry per CDR3 protein. Of approximately 740,000 distinct CDR3 sequences in the sample, roughly 15% were seen once. Graves' hyperthyroidism was deemed stable given no ophthalmopathy progression within 18 months. Patients between 18 and 65 years old had hyperthyroidism, newly diagnosed and lasting under 2 months. Not enrolled were patients with uncontrolled infection, other autoimmune disease, pregnancy or lactation. Sequencing was carried out using blood. This receptor was taken from a woman younger than 35 with Graves' hyperthyroidism.

The CDR3 bases are TGTGCTTACTACAGGGGCAGGACCGGGGAGCTGTTTTTT. Translation gives CAYYRGRTGELFF. V gene TRBV30 combines with J gene TRBJ2-2, with 7 bases identical to TRBD1. This CDR3 is built from 13 residues. The germline gives CDR1 GTSNPN, CDR2 SVGIG (reference sequence).